This passage covers 32 T cell receptor beta chains from one sample sequenced in a study of T-cell memory formation after mild COVID-19. TCRdb ran MiXCR on the 5' RACE reads and lists one entry per CDR3 protein. Of 180,000 or so distinct CDR3 sequences detected, 11% appear once; the ten largest clones hold more than 3.5%. The sequenced sample consisted of PBMCs or a T cell subset sorted from them (not recorded which). The receptors originated from a young man who had mild COVID-19 (a few samples of this study predate the infection). Cell type and time point are not known.

This clonotype appeared a few times. The chain couples TRBV3-1 to TRBJ2-1; D may correspond to TRBD1 or TRBD2 (5 bases each). Per the germline V gene, CDR1 is LGHDT and CDR2 is YNNKEL (reference sequence). This CDR3 has 16 amino acids. V lost 0 bases to trimming and J lost 5 bases, with 14 bases between them. This chain's CDR3 is CASSQDQRSGHNEQFF. Here the CDR3 DNA reads TGTGCCAGCAGCCAAGACCAGCGCTCGGGACACAATGAGCAGTTCTTC.

There are a few counts of this clonotype. The chain is built from TRBV18 and TRBJ1-1, with D maybe TRBD1 (5 bases). Germline V gene data show CDR1 as KGHSH and CDR2 as LQKENI. This CDR3 contains 16 residues. The germline V and J ends were trimmed by 0 bases and 6 bases, with 17 bases remaining between them. For the CDR3, the DNA is TGTGCCAGCTCACCACCAGGGGCCGGAGGGAGCGCTGAAGCTTTCTTT. Translated, it gives CASSPPGAGGSAEAFF. The whole variable domain, remainder taken from reference TRBV18 and TRBJ1-1, is NAGVMQNPRHLVRRRGQEARLRCSPMKGHSHVYWYRQLPEEGLKFMVYLQKENIIDESGMPKERFSAEFPKEGPSILRIQQVVRGDSAAYFCASSPPGAGGSAEAFFGQGTRLTVV.

CDR3 amino acids: CASSPGTTNQPQHF. The CDR3 region has the DNA TGTGCCAGCAGCCCCGGGACAACGAATCAGCCCCAGCATTTT. V gene TRBV6-6 combines with J gene TRBJ1-5, with D perhaps TRBD1 (6 bases). The CDR3 runs 14 residues. CDR1 and CDR2 (germline): MNHNY, SVGAGI (reference sequence). V was cut by 6 bases and J by 4 bases, with 13 bases left in between.

The table lists this clonotype with a few counts. Written as DNA, the CDR3 is TGTGCCAGCAGCCGCCGGCAGGACATCTACGAGCAGTACTTC. Translation: CASSRRQDIYEQYF. V gene TRBV7-9 combines with J gene TRBJ2-7, with a possible D match to TRBD1 (5 bases). Germline V gives CDR1 SEHNR, CDR2 FQNEAQ (reference sequence). The length of the CDR3 is 14 residues. Deletions cut 5 bases from V and 3 bases from J, with 14 bases between.

This clonotype was seen ten or more times. This rearrangement joins TRBV7-7 to TRBJ2-5, with D perhaps TRBD1 (6 bases). Germline assignment: CDR1 SSHAT and CDR2 FNYEAQ (reference sequence). V lost 5 bases and J 4 bases, leaving 11 bases between the germline ends. The CDR3 has 13 amino acids. This CDR3 is CASSPRGRETQYF. The CDR3 coding sequence is TGTGCCAGCAGCCCCAGGGGTCGAGAGACCCAGTACTTC. Combining the CDR3 with reference TRBV7-7 and TRBJ2-5 gives the whole variable domain GAGVSQSPRYKVTKRGQDVTLRCDPISSHATLYWYQQALGQGPEFLTYFNYEAQPDKSGLPSDRFSAERPEGSISTLTIQRTEQRDSAMYRCASSPRGRETQYFGPGTRLLVL.

This clonotype was counted at least ten times. This chain links TRBV24-1 with TRBJ2-5; D possibly corresponds to TRBD1 (5 bases). The CDR3 spans 15 residues. Trimming took off 3 bases at V and 1 base at J, with 11 bases between the two ends. CDR1 KGHDR and CDR2 SFDVKD come from the germline V gene. For the CDR3, the DNA is TGTGCCACCAGTGATGACACCAGGGTCCAAGAGACCCAGTACTTC. This translates into CATSDDTRVQETQYF.

This clonotype was observed a handful of times. V gene TRBV7-3 combines with J gene TRBJ1-6; TRBD1 is a possible D gene (6 bases). The CDR3 has 16 residues. V lost 6 bases and J lost 10, with 22 bases in between. Per germline, CDR1 SGHTA and CDR2 FQGTGA. This chain's CDR3 is CASSLTGETGTSPLHF. The CDR3 DNA is TGTGCCAGCAGTCTAACAGGAGAGACAGGAACCTCACCCCTCCACTTT.

This clonotype was observed a handful of times. The chain couples TRBV29-1 to TRBJ2-5; a possible D gene is TRBD2 (5 bases). The germline V gene encodes CDR1 SQVTM and CDR2 ANQGSEA. V lost 5 bases, J lost 5 bases, and 18 bases lay in between. The CDR3 sequence is 14 residues long. Here the CDR3 DNA reads TGCAGCGTTAAAAGCCGCGATCGAGGGGAGACCCAGTACTTC. Translation: CSVKSRDRGETQYF.

V is TRBV5-1 and J is TRBJ1-4; 12 positions match TRBD1. The trim removed 1 base at V and 7 bases at J, leaving 5 bases unmatched. CDR1 SGHRS and CDR2 YFSETQ come from the germline V gene. The CDR3 has 16 residues. The CDR3 loop is CASSLLGTGGVEKLFF. CDR3 nucleotide sequence: TGCGCCAGCAGCTTGTTAGGGACAGGGGGCGTTGAAAAACTGTTTTTT.

V and J are TRBV2 and TRBJ2-4; D may be TRBD1 or TRBD2 (5 bases each). Germline values: CDR1 SNHLY, CDR2 FYNNEI. Between the trimmed V and J ends, which lost 8 bases and 6 bases, there was a span of 14 bases. The CDR3 is made up of 13 amino acids. The chain's CDR3 is CASSQGDGNIQYF. The CDR3 bases are TGTGCCAGCTCTCAGGGAGATGGAAACATTCAGTACTTC.

This clonotype was picked up many times. This chain uses TRBV5-6 with TRBJ2-1; no firm D call. The CDR3 has 15 residues. V shed 2 bases and J shed 2 bases, with 11 bases lying between them. Germline lookup yields CDR1 SGHDT and CDR2 YYEEEE. CDR3 region: CASSFLYRPYNEQFF. In DNA form, the CDR3 reads TGTGCCAGCAGCTTTCTATACCGTCCCTACAATGAGCAGTTCTTC.

A single count supports this clonotype. The CDR3 here is CATKHRDSNQPQHF. CDR3 DNA: TGTGCCACTAAGCACCGGGACAGCAATCAGCCCCAGCATTTT. The V call is TRBV19, the J call TRBJ1-5; D possibly corresponds to TRBD1 (5 bases). CDR1 and CDR2 from the germline V gene are LNHDA and SQIVND (reference sequence). This CDR3 has 14 amino acids. V dropped 10 bases and J dropped 1 base, with 14 bases sitting between them.

The genes are TRBV6-6 and TRBJ2-5, with 7 bases that match TRBD1. Looked up from germline, CDR1 is MNHNY and CDR2 is SVGAGI (reference sequence). The trim removed 2 bases at V and 2 bases at J, leaving 2 bases unmatched. The CDR3 covers 14 residues. The CDR3 spells CASSYLDRQETQYF. CDR3 DNA sequence: TGTGCCAGCAGTTACCTGGACAGGCAAGAGACCCAGTACTTC.

This clonotype has a count of ten or more. The gene calls are TRBV5-1 and TRBJ2-3; D possibly corresponds to TRBD1 (6 bases). Trimming removed 4 bases at V and 6 bases at J, with 15 bases between. The CDR3 length is 14 residues. The germline V gene encodes CDR1 SGHRS and CDR2 YFSETQ. The CDR3 bases are TGCGCCAGCAGCCTGTGGGGGCCAGGGGATACGCAGTATTTT. This gives the protein CASSLWGPGDTQYF.

This clonotype was picked up a small number of times. CDR3 sequence: CASSSPSQDTGELFF. In DNA, the CDR3 is TGTGCCAGCAGTTCCCCCAGCCAGGACACCGGGGAGCTGTTTTTT. V usage is TRBV27 and J usage is TRBJ2-2; no definite D call. The V and J ends lost 4 bases and 3 bases respectively, with 12 bases between them. CDR1 and CDR2 (germline): MNHEY, SMNVEV (reference sequence). This CDR3 spans 15 amino acids.

This chain uses TRBV5-1 with TRBJ2-3; 9 positions match TRBD1. V lost 0 bases to trimming and J lost 0 bases; unmatched junction nucleotides: 11. The V gene's germline CDR1 is SGHRS and CDR2 YFSETQ. The CDR3 sequence is 19 residues long. The CDR3 loop reads CASSLVRTGAIPSTDTQYF. The DNA for the CDR3 is TGCGCCAGCAGCTTGGTTCGGACAGGGGCGATACCTAGCACAGATACGCAGTATTTT.

This clonotype was observed a handful of times. The genes are TRBV6-5 and TRBJ1-1; 7 bases are shared with TRBD1. In germline, CDR1 is MNHEY, CDR2 SVGAGI. J gave up 10 bases and V 6 bases, and 14 bases lay outside the gene matches. There are 14 residues in the CDR3. DNA of the CDR3: TGTGCCAGCAGACCCGACAGGGTCGTCCCAAGAGCTTTCTTT. Translation gives CASRPDRVVPRAFF.

Here the CDR3 reads CASSRGPNQPQHF. The CDR3 DNA reads TGTGCCAGCAGTCGCGGACCCAATCAGCCCCAGCATTTT. V usage is TRBV27 and J usage is TRBJ1-5; D unclear. Germline V gives CDR1 MNHEY, CDR2 SMNVEV (reference sequence). The CDR3 has 13 residues. V was shortened by 5 bases and J by 3 bases, with 8 bases between the two germline ends.

V gene TRBV6-5 combines with J gene TRBJ1-4; D ambiguous. The germline CDR1 and CDR2 sequences are MNHEY and SVGAGI. There are 16 residues in the CDR3. The V gene lost 2 bases and the J gene lost 7 bases, with 17 bases spanning the gap. The CDR3 nucleotides read TGTGCCAGCAGTTACCAATTGACATTAGGCAGTGAAAAACTGTTTTTT. This encodes CASSYQLTLGSEKLFF.

The chain recombines TRBV5-1 with TRBJ2-2; TRBD2 might be the D (6 bases). Trimming took off 4 bases at V and 3 bases at J, with 10 bases between the two ends. The CDR3 runs 14 residues. CDR1 and CDR2 from the germline V gene are SGHRS and YFSETQ. The CDR3 DNA follows: TGCGCCAGCAGCGAGGGACTCGACACCGGGGAGCTGTTTTTT. Translation: CASSEGLDTGELFF.

J is TRBJ1-2 and V is TRBV4-1, with a possible D match to TRBD1 (6 bases). The CDR3 loop spans 16 amino acids. The V gene's germline CDR1 is MGHRA and CDR2 YSYEKL. With 0 bases removed from V and 5 bases from J, the gap between germline ends came to 16 bases. The CDR3 spells CASSQDRVEGEYGYTF. The CDR3 DNA follows: TGCGCCAGCAGCCAAGATAGAGTGGAGGGGGAATATGGCTACACCTTC.

This clonotype appeared a few times. The rearrangement links TRBV7-3 to TRBJ2-5; D not certain. CDR3 length: 14 residues. Germline lookup yields CDR1 SGHTA and CDR2 FQGTGA. V gave up 5 bases and J gave up 0 bases, with 10 bases separating them. The CDR3 DNA is TGTGCCAGCAGCCCGATGTTGGACCAAGAGACCCAGTACTTC. Protein: CASSPMLDQETQYF.

This rearrangement joins TRBV12-3 or TRBV12-4 to TRBJ1-1; 7 nucleotides agree with TRBD1. The V gene end was trimmed by 5 bases and the J gene end by 0 bases; junction bases not matched to a gene: 12. The CDR3 runs 17 residues. The CDR3 DNA follows: TGTGCCAGCAGTGTGGGACAGCTACTTCCTATGAACACTGAAGCTTTCTTT. Translating gives CASSVGQLLPMNTEAFF.

This chain joins TRBV11-3 and TRBJ2-2; D is undetermined. V was trimmed by 5 bases and J by 8 bases, leaving 9 bases between them. Germline V gives CDR1 SGHNT, CDR2 YENEEA. The CDR3 totals 12 residues. The CDR3 here is CASSRWAGELFF. CDR3 DNA: TGTGCCAGCAGCCGCTGGGCAGGGGAGCTGTTTTTT.

The chain is built from TRBV5-1 and TRBJ2-7, with a tentative D call TRBD1 (5 bases). The CDR3 runs to 15 residues. With 0 bases removed from V and 0 bases from J, the gap between germline ends came to 10 bases. In germline, CDR1 is SGHRS, CDR2 YFSETQ. CDR3 loop: CASSLEGHPSYEQYV. The CDR3 DNA reads TGCGCCAGCAGCTTGGAAGGACATCCCTCCTACGAGCAGTACGTC.

This chain uses TRBV24-1 with TRBJ2-2, with D uncertain. CDR1 and CDR2 (germline): KGHDR, SFDVKD. Trimming removed 1 base from V and 5 bases from J, with 13 bases in between. There are 16 residues in the CDR3. The CDR3, as DNA: TGTGCCACCAGTGATTTAGAGGATCCGTGGACCGGGGAGCTGTTTTTT. This translates into CATSDLEDPWTGELFF.

This clonotype was observed many times. The rearrangement links TRBV5-1 to TRBJ2-3; the D gene is possibly TRBD1 (7 bases). CDR1 and CDR2 from the germline V gene are SGHRS and YFSETQ. The CDR3 loop spans 16 amino acids. V lost 5 bases and J 3 bases, leaving 19 bases between the germline ends. CDR3 coding DNA: TGCGCCAGCAGTAGGGGGGACAGCACCCCAACAGATACGCAGTATTTT. This codes for CASSRGDSTPTDTQYF.

This clonotype was picked up a small number of times. The J gene is TRBJ2-7, the V gene TRBV6-5, with TRBD1 identical over 10 bases. Losses at the gene ends were 4 bases for V and 4 bases for J; bases not matched to a gene: 4. The CDR3 runs to 14 residues. Germline V lookup: CDR1 MNHEY, CDR2 SVGAGI. The CDR3 DNA sequence: TGTGCCAGCAGTTGGGGACAGGGGACATACGAGCAGTACTTC. This translates into CASSWGQGTYEQYF.

This rearrangement joins TRBV19 to TRBJ1-3; D gene unclear. The CDR3 has 14 amino acids. Germline V gene lookup returns CDR1 LNHDA and CDR2 SQIVND (reference sequence). V shed 5 bases and J shed 3 bases, with 11 bases lying between them. CDR3 DNA sequence: TGTGCCAGTAGTCGAACGTCGATTGGAAACACCATATATTTT. Translated, it gives CASSRTSIGNTIYF.

This clonotype was seen a few times. The chain has TRBV24-1 and TRBJ1-2; D may be TRBD1 (5 bases). The V gene's germline CDR1 is KGHDR and CDR2 SFDVKD. Trimming took 12 bases from V and 7 from J, leaving 11 bases between them. The CDR3 has 10 amino acids. In DNA, the CDR3 is TGTGCCCCCCCGGGGCGTGGCTACACCTTC. It codes for CAPPGRGYTF.

This clonotype was counted a few times. The chain carries TRBV7-2 and TRBJ1-2; D unclear. This CDR3 is built from 14 residues. V was cut by 0 bases and J by 4 bases, with 9 bases left in between. Germline CDR1 reads SGHTA; CDR2 reads FQGNSA. This CDR3 reads CASSLALRGYGYTF. The DNA for the CDR3 is TGTGCCAGCAGCTTAGCTCTTCGCGGCTATGGCTACACCTTC.

This clonotype has a handful of counts. Relative to the germline gene, one junction end is altered; a read error may explain this. CDR3 protein: CASSSASGGETSF. CDR3 sequence (DNA): TGTGCCAGCAGCTCCGCTAGCGGGGGGGAGACATCATTT. V usage is TRBV7-2 and J usage is TRBJ2-3; 12 bases are a match to TRBD2. Looked up from germline, CDR1 is SGHTA and CDR2 is FQGNSA. The CDR3 sequence is 13 residues long.